The clone carrying this T cell receptor (beta chain) was recorded at least ten times. No antigen is known for it. The source of the sample is a study of CD8 T cells in ankylosing spondylitis. Study-wide results and caveats: In ankylosing spondylitis patients, matched synovial fluid reportedly showed significant enrichment of disease-linked clones. CD8+ disease-linked clones were present at relatively low frequencies in blood. Characteristic, it appeared, of ankylosing spondylitis blood was a TCR beta motif of eight highly homologous variants.

Quantitative 5'-RACE was performed with molecular barcodes, and it yielded the TCR beta libraries. TCRdb processed the 5' RACE reads anew with MiXCR; each CDR3 protein has one entry. The sample has hundreds of thousands of distinct CDR3 sequences, roughly 24% seen once; the top ten hold more than 6.5%. This CDR3 is built from 14 residues. V lost 1 base and J 3 bases, leaving 11 bases between the germline ends. Per the germline V gene, CDR1 is SGHKS and CDR2 is YYEKEE (reference sequence). This clonotype was obtained from a male donor with ankylosing spondylitis or in good health (not recorded which). Material for sequencing was blood, either unsorted or a sorted T cell fraction (not recorded which). The V call is TRBV5-5, the J call TRBJ2-7, with D perhaps matching TRBD1 (6 bases). CDR3 region: CASSLTGQIYEQYF. In nucleotides, the CDR3 is TGTGCCAGCAGCTTGACAGGGCAAATCTACGAGCAGTACTTC.